This T cell receptor (beta chain) comes out of a study of cytomegalovirus exposure and HLA in healthy donors. Study-level points and caveats: A later analysis found most CMV-associated TCR beta chains apparently HLA-restricted. According to reports, the classifier identified cytomegalovirus status with high specificity and sensitivity.

Only a few counts were recorded for this clone. The antigen is undetermined. The CDR3 spans 16 residues. The germline V gene encodes CDR1 MGHRA and CDR2 YSYEKL. Trimming removed 1 base at V and 0 bases at J, with 13 bases between. PCR involved 60 Vbeta and 13 Jbeta primers. Measured with immunoSEQ multiplex PCR; TCRdb has only the in-frame clones, and not every one. Altogether 150,000 to 200,000 clones are present, approximately 79% being singletons, with the ten largest covering roughly 7.1%. The TCR sequence derives from a man aged 35 to 55 in good health and CMV-seropositive. The sample taken for sequencing was PBMCs. The chain recombines TRBV4-1 with TRBJ2-7; unclear D gene. CDR3 in amino acids: CASSQADMFTSYEQYF. In nucleotides, the CDR3 is TGCGCCAGCAGCCAAGCCGACATGTTCACCTCCTACGAGCAGTACTTC.